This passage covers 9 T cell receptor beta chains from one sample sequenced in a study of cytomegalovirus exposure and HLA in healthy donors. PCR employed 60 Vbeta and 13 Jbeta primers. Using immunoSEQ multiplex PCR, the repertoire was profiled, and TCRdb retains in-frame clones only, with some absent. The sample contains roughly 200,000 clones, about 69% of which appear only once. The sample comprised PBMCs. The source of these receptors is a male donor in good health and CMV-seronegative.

CDR3 sequence (DNA): TGTGCCAGCAGCTTAGGCGGACTAGCGGGACGCACCGGGGAGCTGTTTTTT. Its translation: CASSLGGLAGRTGELFF. The genes are TRBV5-4 and TRBJ2-2; TRBD2 matches at 12 bases. This CDR3 has 17 residues. From germline, CDR1 is SGHNT and CDR2 YYREEE (reference sequence). J gave up 4 bases and V 2 bases, and 6 bases lay outside the gene matches.

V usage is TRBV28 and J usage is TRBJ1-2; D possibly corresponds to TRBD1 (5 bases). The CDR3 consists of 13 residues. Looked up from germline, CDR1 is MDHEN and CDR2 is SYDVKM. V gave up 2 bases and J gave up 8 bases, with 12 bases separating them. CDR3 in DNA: TGTGCCAGCAGTTTAAGCAGGGTAGGCGGCTACACCTTC. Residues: CASSLSRVGGYTF.

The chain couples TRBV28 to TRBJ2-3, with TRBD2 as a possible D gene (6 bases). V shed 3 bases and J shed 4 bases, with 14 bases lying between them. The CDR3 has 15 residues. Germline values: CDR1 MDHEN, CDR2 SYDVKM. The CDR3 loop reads CASSFRLARADTQYF. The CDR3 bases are TGTGCCAGCAGTTTCAGGCTAGCGAGGGCAGATACGCAGTATTTT.

CDR3 in amino acids: CASNQLLNTEAFF. The CDR3, as DNA: TGTGCCAGTAACCAGCTACTAAACACTGAAGCTTTCTTT. The chain combines TRBV19 with TRBJ1-1; D unclear. V was cut by 7 bases and J by 2 bases, with 11 bases left in between. CDR1 and CDR2 from the germline V gene are LNHDA and SQIVND (reference sequence). The CDR3 consists of 13 residues.

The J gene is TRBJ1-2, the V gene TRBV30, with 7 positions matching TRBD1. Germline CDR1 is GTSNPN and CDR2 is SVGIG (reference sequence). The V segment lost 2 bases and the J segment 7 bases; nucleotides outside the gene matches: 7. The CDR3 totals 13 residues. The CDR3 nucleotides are TGTGCCTGGAGTATAGGGACAGTAGTTGGCTACACCTTC. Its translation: CAWSIGTVVGYTF.

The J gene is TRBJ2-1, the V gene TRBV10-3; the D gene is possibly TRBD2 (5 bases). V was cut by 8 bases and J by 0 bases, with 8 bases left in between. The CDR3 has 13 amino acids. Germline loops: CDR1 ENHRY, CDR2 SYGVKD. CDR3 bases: TGTGCCATCTCCCGGGACTCCTACAATGAGCAGTTCTTC. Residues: CAISRDSYNEQFF.

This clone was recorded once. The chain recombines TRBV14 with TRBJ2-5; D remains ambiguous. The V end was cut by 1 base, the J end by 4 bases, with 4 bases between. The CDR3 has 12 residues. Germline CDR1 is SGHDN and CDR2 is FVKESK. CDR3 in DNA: TGTGCCAGCAGCCAAGCGAGAGAGACCCAGTACTTC. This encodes CASSQARETQYF.

CDR3 in DNA: TGTGCCAGCAGCCTCGGACTGGAGAATTCACCCCTCCACTTT. Its protein is CASSLGLENSPLHF. The chain is built from TRBV7-2 and TRBJ1-6; D ambiguous. The CDR3 spans 14 residues. V was trimmed by 5 bases and J by 7 bases, leaving 12 bases between them. CDR1 and CDR2 from the germline V gene are SGHTA and FQGNSA. The entire variable domain, with the rest obtained from reference TRBV7-2 and TRBJ1-6, is as follows: GAGVSQSPSNKVTEKGKDVELRCDPISGHTALYWYRQSLGQGLEFLIYFQGNSAPDKSGLPSDRFSAERTGGSVSTLTIQRTQQEDSAVYLCASSLGLENSPLHFGNGTRLTVT.

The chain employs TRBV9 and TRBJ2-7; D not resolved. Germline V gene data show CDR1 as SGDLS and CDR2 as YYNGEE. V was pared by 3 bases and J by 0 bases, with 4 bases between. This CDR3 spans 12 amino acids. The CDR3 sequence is CASSGHSYEQYF. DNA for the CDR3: TGTGCCAGCAGCGGACACTCCTACGAGCAGTACTTC.